The T cell receptor (beta chain) under discussion was sequenced for a study of vaccination effects on CD4 cells after COVID-19 (dated by TCRdb to between 2021 and 2022). About the study as a whole: Post-vaccine samples across the study were collected a median of 72 days after the second dose, with a range of 14 to 241. SARS-CoV-2 spike-specific CD4+ TCR repertoires were compared before and after mRNA vaccination in COVID-19 convalescent patients and in infection-naive vaccine recipients. A total of 9 to 11 COVID-19 convalescent patients and several SARS-CoV-2-naive healthy vaccine recipients were included in the full study. Cultures from other donors in the study were sequenced using the Oncomine TCR Beta short-read assay on an Illumina iSeq 100. Overall study results and their limits: Clones induced by infection and clones induced by vaccination both contracted markedly at late timepoints after vaccination, which fits with T cell responses waning over time. Among healthy vaccine recipients, nearly all vaccine-induced clones were SARS-CoV-2 mono-reactive, and only 1 of 255 was cross-reactive with common cold coronaviruses. Limitations of the study were the small number of convalescent patients and the absence of early post-infection timepoints.

In the ViraFEST assay, PBMC were stimulated with viral peptide pools, and TCR sequencing was then used to find antigen-specific CD4+ T cell clonotypes based on their expansion. After less than eleven days of culture, CD4+ T cells were isolated with the EasySep CD4+ T cell isolation kit. Two doses of either the BNT162b2 or the mRNA-1273 mRNA SARS-CoV-2 vaccine were administered to participants. Negative nucleocapsid antibody results before and after vaccination confirmed that the healthy vaccine recipients had no prior SARS-CoV-2 infection. Roughly 2.1 million PBMC per well were cultured in IMDM with approximately 5% human AB serum, 9 to 10 IU/ml IL-2 and gentamicin, plus 10 ug/ml peptides. On days 3 and 7, half of the culture medium was replaced with fresh IL-2-containing medium. Each peptide stimulation condition was cultured in triplicate wells unless otherwise noted. PBMC were separated from whole blood using Ficoll-Paque Plus gradient centrifugation and were then either cryopreserved at -140C or used fresh. The spike proteins of SARS-CoV-2 and of the common cold coronaviruses HCoV-NL63, HCoV-OC43 and HCoV-229E were spanned by overlapping peptide pools. The QIAamp micro DNA kit was used to extract genomic DNA from the cultured CD4+ T cells.

In this sample, this clone turned up a few times. The antigen it recognizes is unknown. It has no much larger one-base neighbor in the sample; base qualities were not kept. Library method: the immunoSEQ multiplex PCR assay. TCR beta CDR3 sequencing was performed on DNA from the cultured, isolated CD4+ T cells. The study's processing was this. Non-productive TCR sequences were discarded, and reads were trimmed to the CDR3 region, with only CDR3s of 7 or more amino acids retained. The MANAFEST web app was used to identify antigen-specific clonotypes by comparing expansion in peptide wells with expansion in reference cultures. To be called positive, a clone needed expansion at FDR<0.05 compared with the reference and with all other wells, an odds ratio greater than 5, and a frequency greater than 0.1% in two replicate wells. Cross-reactive clonotypes were defined as significantly expanded in SARS-CoV-2 spike wells and in at least one common cold coronavirus spike condition. CDR3 similarity was assessed by Levenshtein distance using the stringdist R package, and unrooted trees were constructed with ape in R 3.6.1. TCRdb retrieved this table from immuneACCESS and kept in-frame rearrangements only. Not all clones are present; in checked studies, unresolved V genes account for under half, and no reason is known for the remainder. V and J calls and clone size are given by that table; D and trimming were obtained from the DNA. This sample has over 60,000 clones in its table, and roughly 81% of those were observed once. The ten most abundant clones make up 1.5% to 1.8% of the sample.

V is cut by 5 bases and J by 0 bases, and the space between the germline ends is 9 bases. CDR1 and CDR2, per the germline V gene (reference sequence), are SEHNR and FQNEAQ. The cysteine opens and the phenylalanine closes a CDR3 of 14 amino acids. The kept DNA is CDR3 alone, 42 bases in frame from the first base. The chain is assembled from TRBV7-9 and TRBJ2-3; no D gene can be assigned with confidence. This receptor was obtained from a human donor who received a COVID-19 vaccine. The sequences come from CD4+ T cells from PBMCs cultured with HCoV-229E spike peptides, collected after COVID-19 vaccination. This sample's cell subset or site label indicates: HCoV-229E spike overlapping peptide pool stimulation. In nucleotide form, the sequence is TGTGCCAGCAGCCTAGGCAGGAGCACAGATACGCAGTATTTT. Its protein reads: CASSLGRSTDTQYF.